The source of this TCR beta chain is a study of blood T cell repertoires in COVID-19. The CDR3 sequence is 15 residues long. Germline lookup yields CDR1 MNHEY and CDR2 SVGAGI. V lost 6 bases to trimming and J lost 5 bases; unmatched junction nucleotides: 10. Using immunoSEQ multiplex PCR, the repertoire was profiled, and TCRdb retains in-frame clones only, with some absent. The table lists about 100,000 clones, 80% to 95% of them singletons. The sequence came from a man aged 50 to 59 with active COVID-19. The source material was peripheral blood. V is TRBV6-5 and J is TRBJ2-7; 10 bases map to TRBD1. For the CDR3, the DNA is TGTGCCAGCAGAGGGGCTCGGACAGGGGGGCACGAGCAGTACTTC. Its translation is CASRGARTGGHEQYF.